This TCR beta chain was captured by sequencing in a study of CD8 T cells in ankylosing spondylitis. CDR3 length: 15 residues. Trimming cost V 4 bases and J 4 bases, with 17 bases left between them. CDR1 is SGHRS and CDR2 is YFSETQ in the germline V gene. Study-level results: A TCR beta motif of several highly homologous variants seemed to mark ankylosing spondylitis blood. Reports say disease-linked clones showed up significantly more in matched ankylosing spondylitis synovial fluid.

As the method for making TCR beta libraries, quantitative 5'-RACE with molecular barcodes was used. One entry per CDR3 protein results from TCRdb running MiXCR on the 5' RACE reads. The sample records roughly 130,000 distinct CDR3 sequences, roughly 8% being singletons. This clonotype was observed many times. Its antigen is currently unknown. Sequences were obtained from synovial fluid, either unsorted or a sorted T cell fraction (not recorded which). This TCR came from a male donor with ankylosing spondylitis. The chain is built from TRBV5-1 and TRBJ1-1; D gene ambiguous. CDR3 residues: CASSQHRGLGTEAFF. The CDR3 nucleotides are TGCGCCAGCAGCCAACACCGGGGATTGGGCACTGAAGCTTTCTTT.